The rows below give T cell receptor beta chains drawn from one sample of a study of T cell repertoires in ileal Crohn's disease. The table came from immunoSEQ multiplex PCR; TCRdb's copy has only in-frame clones and leaves some out. In the table there are approximately 15,000 clones, roughly two thirds of which are singletons. The specimen was ileal tissue. The receptors derive from an adult with Crohn's disease. CDR3s include the opening cysteine and the closing phenylalanine or tryptophan. The D gene is left open where the match is weak. The size field is filled for only some rows; it gives once, few, many or a size class.

v_call: TRBV11-3; d_call: -; clone_size: -; j_call: TRBJ2-1; cdr3_aa: CASSSTWEYEQFF; cdr3_nt: TGTGCCAGCAGCTCGACCTGGGAGTATGAGCAGTTCTTC
v_call: TRBV2; d_call: TRBD1; clone_size: -; j_call: TRBJ2-1; cdr3_aa: CASSLTGTGYYNEQFF; cdr3_nt: TGTGCCAGCAGTCTAACCGGGACAGGGTACTACAATGAGCAGTTCTTC
v_call: TRBV4-2; d_call: -; clone_size: few; j_call: TRBJ2-5; cdr3_aa: CASSQGEQDQETQYF; cdr3_nt: TGTGCCAGCAGCCAAGGGGAACAGGACCAAGAGACCCAGTACTTC
v_call: TRBV30; d_call: TRBD1; clone_size: -; j_call: TRBJ1-2; cdr3_aa: CAWRTTGTNYGYTF; cdr3_nt: TGTGCCTGGAGGACGACAGGGACTAACTATGGCTACACCTTC
v_call: TRBV10-2; d_call: -; clone_size: few; j_call: TRBJ2-3; cdr3_aa: CASRPGRERNTDTQYF; cdr3_nt: TGCGCCAGCAGGCCAGGAAGGGAGAGAAACACAGATACGCAGTATTTT
v_call: TRBV5-8; d_call: -; clone_size: few; j_call: TRBJ2-1; cdr3_aa: CASSFLPRGAGEQFF; cdr3_nt: TGTGCCAGCAGCTTTTTGCCTCGGGGAGCCGGTGAGCAGTTCTTC
v_call: TRBV4-2; d_call: TRBD2; clone_size: -; j_call: TRBJ2-3; cdr3_aa: CASSQAPASGGTDTQYF; cdr3_nt: TGTGCCAGCAGCCAAGCCCCTGCTAGCGGGGGCACAGATACGCAGTATTTT
v_call: TRBV5-4; d_call: TRBD2; clone_size: few; j_call: TRBJ2-3; cdr3_aa: CASSPGLAGGDTQYF; cdr3_nt: TGTGCCAGCAGTCCCGGACTAGCGGGAGGAGATACGCAGTATTTT
v_call: TRBV4-2; d_call: TRBD2; clone_size: few; j_call: TRBJ2-4; cdr3_aa: CASSQEIAGESNIQYF; cdr3_nt: TGTGCCAGCAGCCAAGAGATAGCGGGAGAATCGAACATTCAGTACTTC
v_call: TRBV6-1; d_call: TRBD2; clone_size: -; j_call: TRBJ2-1; cdr3_aa: CASSEIAGAYNEQFF; cdr3_nt: TGTGCCAGCAGTGAAATAGCGGGGGCCTACAATGAGCAGTTCTTC
v_call: TRBV11-2; d_call: -; clone_size: -; j_call: TRBJ2-5; cdr3_aa: CASSLGVRETQYF; cdr3_nt: TGTGCCAGCAGCTTAGGAGTACGGGAGACCCAGTACTTC
v_call: TRBV9; d_call: TRBD2; clone_size: -; j_call: TRBJ2-1; cdr3_aa: CASGLAGDGREQFF; cdr3_nt: TGTGCCAGCGGCCTAGCGGGAGATGGGCGAGAGCAGTTCTTC
v_call: TRBV28; d_call: -; clone_size: -; j_call: TRBJ1-2; cdr3_aa: CAIGTGPYGYTF; cdr3_nt: TGTGCCATAGGTACAGGGCCGTATGGCTACACCTTC
v_call: TRBV5-1; d_call: TRBD1; clone_size: few; j_call: TRBJ2-2; cdr3_aa: CASRPGTGGTGELFF; cdr3_nt: TGCGCCAGCAGACCCGGGACAGGGGGCACCGGGGAGCTGTTTTTT
v_call: TRBV6-4; d_call: TRBD2; clone_size: -; j_call: TRBJ2-1; cdr3_aa: CASSDRGGGTYNEQFF; cdr3_nt: TGTGCCAGCAGTGACCGTGGCGGGGGGACCTACAATGAGCAGTTCTTC
v_call: TRBV27; d_call: -; clone_size: -; j_call: TRBJ2-4; cdr3_aa: CASRREIMDIQYF; cdr3_nt: TGTGCCAGCAGGAGGGAAATAATGGACATTCAGTACTTC
v_call: TRBV28; d_call: -; clone_size: -; j_call: TRBJ2-1; cdr3_aa: CASSLRGGVKDEQFF; cdr3_nt: TGTGCCAGCAGCTTGAGGGGCGGGGTCAAGGATGAGCAGTTCTTC
v_call: TRBV2; d_call: TRBD1; clone_size: -; j_call: TRBJ1-5; cdr3_aa: CASSPDRAGPQHF; cdr3_nt: TGTGCCAGCTCACCGGACAGGGCAGGGCCCCAGCATTTT
v_call: TRBV2; d_call: TRBD1; clone_size: -; j_call: TRBJ1-4; cdr3_aa: CASRQGAEKLFF; cdr3_nt: TGTGCCAGCAGACAGGGGGCGGAAAAACTGTTTTTT
v_call: TRBV7-3; d_call: -; clone_size: -; j_call: TRBJ2-5; cdr3_aa: CASSLGQMQETQYF; cdr3_nt: TGTGCCAGCAGCTTAGGACAGATGCAAGAGACCCAGTACTTC
v_call: TRBV6-5; d_call: -; clone_size: -; j_call: TRBJ1-5; cdr3_aa: CASSYSRTANQPQHF; cdr3_nt: TGTGCCAGCAGTTACTCGAGAACAGCCAATCAGCCCCAGCATTTT
v_call: TRBV5-4; d_call: TRBD2; clone_size: few; j_call: TRBJ2-7; cdr3_aa: CASSLVAGGPRDEQYF; cdr3_nt: TGTGCCAGCAGCTTGGTAGCGGGAGGGCCCCGAGACGAGCAGTACTTC
v_call: TRBV5-1; d_call: TRBD2; clone_size: -; j_call: TRBJ2-5; cdr3_aa: CASSFFGGEETQYF; cdr3_nt: TGCGCCAGCAGCTTTTTCGGGGGGGAAGAGACCCAGTACTTC
v_call: TRBV19; d_call: -; clone_size: -; j_call: TRBJ1-2; cdr3_aa: CASRTAAKNGYTF; cdr3_nt: TGTGCCAGCCGGACAGCAGCTAAGAATGGCTACACCTTC
v_call: TRBV19; d_call: -; clone_size: -; j_call: TRBJ1-4; cdr3_aa: CASSMRFEKLFF; cdr3_nt: TGTGCCAGTAGTATGCGCTTCGAAAAACTGTTTTTT
v_call: TRBV30; d_call: -; clone_size: few; j_call: TRBJ1-3; cdr3_aa: CAWTRSGGKTRNTIYF; cdr3_nt: TGTGCCTGGACCCGCAGCGGAGGGAAGACTCGAAACACCATATATTTT